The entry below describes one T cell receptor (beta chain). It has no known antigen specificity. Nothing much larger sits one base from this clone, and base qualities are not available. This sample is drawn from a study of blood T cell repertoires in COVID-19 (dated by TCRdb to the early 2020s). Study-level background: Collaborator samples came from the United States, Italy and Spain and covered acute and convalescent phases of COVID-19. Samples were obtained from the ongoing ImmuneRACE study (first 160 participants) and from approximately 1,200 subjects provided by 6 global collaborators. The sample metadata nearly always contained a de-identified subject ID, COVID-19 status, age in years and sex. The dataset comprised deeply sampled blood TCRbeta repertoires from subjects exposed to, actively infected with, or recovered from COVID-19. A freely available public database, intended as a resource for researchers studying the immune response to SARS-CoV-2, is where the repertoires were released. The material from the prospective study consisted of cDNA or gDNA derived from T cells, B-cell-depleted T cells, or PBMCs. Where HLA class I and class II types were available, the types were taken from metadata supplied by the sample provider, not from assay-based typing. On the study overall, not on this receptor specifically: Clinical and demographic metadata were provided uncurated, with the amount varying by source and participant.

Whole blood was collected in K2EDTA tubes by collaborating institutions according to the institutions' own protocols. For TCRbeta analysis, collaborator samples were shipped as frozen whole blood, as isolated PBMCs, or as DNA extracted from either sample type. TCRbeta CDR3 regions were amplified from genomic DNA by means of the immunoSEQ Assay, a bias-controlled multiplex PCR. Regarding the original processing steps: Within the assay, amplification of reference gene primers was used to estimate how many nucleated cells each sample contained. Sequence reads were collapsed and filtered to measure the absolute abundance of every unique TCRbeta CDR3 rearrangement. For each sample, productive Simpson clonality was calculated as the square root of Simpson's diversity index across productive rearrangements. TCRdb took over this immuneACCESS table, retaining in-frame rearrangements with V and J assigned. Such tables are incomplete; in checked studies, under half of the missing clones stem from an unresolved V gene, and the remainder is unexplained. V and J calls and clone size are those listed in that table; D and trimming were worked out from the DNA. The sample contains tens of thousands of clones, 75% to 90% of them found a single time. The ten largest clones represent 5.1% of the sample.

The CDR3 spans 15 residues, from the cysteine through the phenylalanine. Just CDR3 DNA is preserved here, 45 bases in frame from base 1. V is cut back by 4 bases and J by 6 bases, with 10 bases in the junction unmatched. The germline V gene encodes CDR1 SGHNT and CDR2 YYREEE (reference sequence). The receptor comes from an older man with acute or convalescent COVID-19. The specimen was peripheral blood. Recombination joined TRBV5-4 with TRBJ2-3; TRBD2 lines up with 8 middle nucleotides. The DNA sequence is TGTGCCAGCAGCGGGGCCGGGACTAGATTTGATACGCAGTATTTT. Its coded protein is CASSGAGTRFDTQYF.